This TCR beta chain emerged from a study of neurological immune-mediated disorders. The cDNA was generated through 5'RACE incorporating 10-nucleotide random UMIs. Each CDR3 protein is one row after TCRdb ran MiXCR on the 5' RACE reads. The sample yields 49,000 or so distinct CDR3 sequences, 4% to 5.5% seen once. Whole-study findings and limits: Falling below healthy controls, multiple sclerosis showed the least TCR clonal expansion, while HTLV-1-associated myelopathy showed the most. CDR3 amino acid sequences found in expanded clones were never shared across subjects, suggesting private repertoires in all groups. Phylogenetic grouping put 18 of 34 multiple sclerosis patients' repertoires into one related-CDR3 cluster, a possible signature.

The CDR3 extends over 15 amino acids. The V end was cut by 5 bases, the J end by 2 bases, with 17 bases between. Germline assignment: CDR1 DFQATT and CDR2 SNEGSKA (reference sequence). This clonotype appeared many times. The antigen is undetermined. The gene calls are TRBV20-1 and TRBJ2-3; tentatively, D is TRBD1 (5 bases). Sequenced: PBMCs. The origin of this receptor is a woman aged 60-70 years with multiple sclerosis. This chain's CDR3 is CSAAPRVPITDTQYF. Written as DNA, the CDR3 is TGCAGTGCTGCCCCCAGGGTCCCCATCACAGATACGCAGTATTTT.